The 30 T cell receptor beta chains below were found in one sample sequenced in a study of T cell responses to AZD1222 COVID-19 vaccine. The table came from immunoSEQ multiplex PCR; TCRdb's copy has only in-frame clones and leaves some out. The repertoire holds some 200,000 clones, with around 94% as singletons. This specimen was peripheral blood, taken 28 days after the second dose of the MenACWY control vaccine. The source is an adult who received the MenACWY meningococcal vaccine as a control.

The chain carries TRBV7-9 and TRBJ1-1; D gene ambiguous. From germline, CDR1 is SEHNR and CDR2 FQNEAQ (reference sequence). The CDR3 has 11 amino acids. With 5 bases removed from V and 7 bases from J, the gap between germline ends came to 8 bases. The CDR3 is CASSPRDEAFF. The DNA for the CDR3 is TGTGCCAGCAGCCCCAGAGATGAAGCTTTCTTT.

The V gene is TRBV30, the J gene TRBJ2-2; D gene uncertain. CDR1 is GTSNPN and CDR2 is SVGIG in the germline V gene (reference sequence). This CDR3 has 14 residues. V was pared by 3 bases and J by 5 bases, with 13 bases between. The CDR3 protein is CAWSMLHETGELFF. Here the CDR3 DNA reads TGTGCCTGGAGCATGCTACACGAGACCGGGGAGCTGTTTTTT.

J is TRBJ2-2 and V is TRBV6-2 or TRBV6-3; no clear D. The V gene lost 2 bases and the J gene lost 4 bases, with 14 bases spanning the gap. This CDR3 has 16 amino acids. Germline CDR1 is MNHEY and CDR2 is SVGEGT. This CDR3 reads CASSYGVTLGTGELFF. The CDR3 DNA is TGTGCCAGCAGTTACGGGGTGACCTTGGGCACCGGGGAGCTGTTTTTT.

V and J are TRBV5-4 and TRBJ2-1, with D uncertain. The V gene's germline CDR1 is SGHNT and CDR2 YYREEE (reference sequence). Deletions cut 4 bases from V and 0 bases from J, with 14 bases between. The CDR3 runs 16 residues. The CDR3 region has the DNA TGTGCCAGCAGCCTAGACCGGGTGAGCTCCTACAATGAGCAGTTCTTC. Its protein product is CASSLDRVSSYNEQFF.

A word on this clone: Germline is not matched at one junction end, which may reflect a read error. This chain joins TRBV2 and TRBJ2-7; D is unresolved. The CDR3 has 11 amino acids. Looked up from germline, CDR1 is SNHLY and CDR2 is FYNNEI. CDR3 coding DNA: TGTGCCAGCCTTGAGTCTCTCCCGCCCGTGTTC. Protein product: CASLESLPPVF.

This chain links TRBV27 with TRBJ2-7; D gene unclear. Per the germline V gene, CDR1 is MNHEY and CDR2 is SMNVEV (reference sequence). This CDR3 comprises 13 residues. The ends were cut back, 6 bases at V and 6 bases at J, with 15 bases in the middle. The CDR3: CASSRGDVFEQYF. The CDR3 DNA is TGTGCCAGCAGCAGAGGAGATGTGTTCGAGCAGTACTTC.

This chain uses TRBV18 with TRBJ2-1; 9 nucleotides line up with TRBD2. Per the germline V gene, CDR1 is KGHSH and CDR2 is LQKENI. This CDR3 region has 17 residues. V trimming: 6 bases; J trimming: 5 bases; junction bases outside the gene matches: 14. The DNA for the CDR3 is TGTGCCAGCTCCCCCAAGCTAACTAGCGGGCATGACAATGAGCAGTTCTTC. Amino acids: CASSPKLTSGHDNEQFF.

This rearrangement joins TRBV19 to TRBJ1-4; 8 nucleotides agree with TRBD1. After removal of 5 bases from V and 6 bases from J, the junction contained 11 bases not matched to a gene. This CDR3 comprises 16 residues. From germline, CDR1 is LNHDA and CDR2 SQIVND (reference sequence). CDR3 loop: CASSPSGGQVYEKLFF. In DNA, the CDR3 is TGTGCCAGTAGTCCCTCCGGGGGACAGGTATATGAAAAACTGTTTTTT.

This chain joins TRBV28 and TRBJ2-2; D call uncertain. The germline V gene has CDR1 MDHEN and CDR2 SYDVKM. The CDR3 totals 12 residues. Trimming left V 3 bases short and J 6 bases short, with 5 bases between. CDR3 DNA sequence: TGTGCCAGCAGTTTTATCGCCGGGGAGCTGTTTTTT. Its translation is CASSFIAGELFF. The full variable domain, in which reference TRBV28 and TRBJ2-2 provide the parts outside the CDR3, is DVKVTQSSRYLVKRTGEKVFLECVQDMDHENMFWYRQDPGLGLRLIYFSYDVKMKEKGDIPEGYSVSREKKERFSLILESASTNQTSMYLCASSFIAGELFFGEGSRLTVL.

This chain uses TRBV3-1 (or the pseudogene TRBV3-2) with TRBJ1-2; D is unresolved. Germline lookup yields CDR1 LGHDT and CDR2 YNNKEL (reference sequence). This CDR3 contains 12 residues. Trimming left V 4 bases short and J 7 bases short, with 10 bases between. The CDR3 protein is CASSPEVGGYTF. CDR3 coding DNA: TGTGCCAGCAGCCCCGAGGTTGGTGGCTACACCTTC.

The rearrangement uses TRBV19 and TRBJ2-7, with D possibly being TRBD1 (7 bases). V lost 3 bases to trimming and J lost 8 bases, with 20 bases between them. This CDR3 contains 15 residues. In germline, CDR1 is LNHDA, CDR2 SQIVND (reference sequence). The CDR3 is CASSMGGQTPLKQYF. DNA for the CDR3: TGTGCCAGTAGTATGGGGGGACAGACACCTTTGAAGCAGTACTTC.

CDR3 sequence reads: CASSRSGIEAFF. CDR3 nucleotide sequence: TGTGCCAGCTCACGTTCAGGGATTGAAGCTTTCTTT. The rearrangement uses TRBV18 and TRBJ1-1; D may be TRBD1 (5 bases). Germline CDR1 KGHSH, CDR2 LQKENI. The CDR3 has 12 amino acids. V lost 4 bases to trimming and J lost 7 bases, with 10 bases between them.

The rearrangement joins TRBV11-3 to TRBJ1-1, with a tentative D call TRBD1 (6 bases). The V gene's germline CDR1 is SGHNT and CDR2 YENEEA. This CDR3 contains 17 residues. V dropped 5 bases and J dropped 0 bases, with 19 bases sitting between them. CDR3: CASSLRDKFWVNTEAFF. CDR3 sequence (DNA): TGTGCCAGCAGCCTCCGGGACAAGTTCTGGGTGAACACTGAAGCTTTCTTT.

The chain is built from TRBV7-2 and TRBJ2-1; D is uncertain. Trimming took 5 bases from V and 0 from J, leaving 11 bases between them. CDR1 is SGHTA and CDR2 is FQGNSA in the germline V gene. The CDR3 runs to 15 residues. In nucleotides, the CDR3 is TGTGCCAGCAGCCCTACTCAGAGCTCCTACAATGAGCAGTTCTTC. It encodes CASSPTQSSYNEQFF.

J is TRBJ2-7 and V is TRBV19, with D hard to call. Germline CDR1 is LNHDA and CDR2 is SQIVND (reference sequence). Trimming shortened V by 3 bases and J by 6 bases, and 15 bases separated the two germline ends. The CDR3 consists of 14 residues. The CDR3 here is CASSISAGSGEQYF. The CDR3 coding sequence is TGTGCCAGTAGTATTTCAGCTGGTTCAGGCGAGCAGTACTTC.

V gene TRBV3-1 (or the pseudogene TRBV3-2) combines with J gene TRBJ2-2; D gene uncertain. CDR1 is LGHDT, CDR2 YNNKEL, per germline (reference sequence). V shed 0 bases and J shed 4 bases, with 9 bases lying between them. CDR3 length: 15 residues. The CDR3 spells CASSQEYRSTGELFF. The CDR3, as DNA: TGTGCCAGCAGCCAAGAGTACAGATCCACCGGGGAGCTGTTTTTT.

The chain links TRBV9 to TRBJ1-4, with D hard to call. Germline V CDR1 and CDR2: SGDLS, YYNGEE. The CDR3 has 13 amino acids. Trimming took 4 bases from V and 7 from J, leaving 11 bases between them. The CDR3 spells CASSSRTGEKLFF. The CDR3 DNA reads as TGTGCCAGCAGCTCTAGGACGGGTGAAAAACTGTTTTTT.

The chain recombines TRBV10-2 with TRBJ1-2, with TRBD1 matching 7 bases. The V gene's germline CDR1 is WSHSY and CDR2 SAAADI. V shed 7 bases and J 5 bases; nucleotides not matched to a gene: 13. The CDR3 length is 15 residues. CDR3 residues: CASTSRQGFSYGYTF. DNA for the CDR3: TGCGCCAGCACCTCCCGACAGGGTTTTAGTTATGGCTACACCTTC.

This rearrangement joins TRBV12-3 or TRBV12-4 to TRBJ2-7; D is uncertain. V was cut by 0 bases and J by 7 bases, with 7 bases left in between. The CDR3 extends over 12 amino acids. CDR3 in amino acids: CASSLAAWEQYF. Written as DNA, the CDR3 is TGTGCCAGCAGTTTAGCCGCGTGGGAGCAGTACTTC.

This clone occurred once. V is TRBV28 and J is TRBJ2-6; 8 nucleotides match TRBD1. V lost 10 bases, J lost 2 bases, and 16 bases stayed unmatched. The CDR3 consists of 18 residues. CDR1 is MDHEN and CDR2 is SYDVKM in the germline V gene. CDR3 region: CATYPSGQVRTGANVLTF. The CDR3 bases are TGTGCCACCTATCCCTCGGGACAGGTCAGGACTGGGGCCAACGTCCTGACTTTC.

The J gene is TRBJ2-1, the V gene TRBV6-5; D unresolved. CDR1 and CDR2 from the germline V gene are MNHEY and SVGAGI. V gave up 6 bases and J gave up 3 bases, with 12 bases separating them. This CDR3 spans 14 amino acids. CDR3 protein: CASRGSLNYNEQFF. The CDR3 DNA follows: TGTGCCAGCAGGGGTTCCCTCAACTACAATGAGCAGTTCTTC.

The gene calls are TRBV9 and TRBJ1-2; 7 bases are shared with TRBD1. The germline gives CDR1 SGDLS, CDR2 YYNGEE. This CDR3 has 13 amino acids. The J segment lost 8 bases and the V segment lost 0 bases, leaving 4 bases of the junction unmatched. Written as DNA, the CDR3 is TGTGCCAGCAGCGTAGAAGGGGGCAGGGGCTACACCTTC. It is translated as CASSVEGGRGYTF.

The rearrangement links TRBV4-1 to TRBJ1-1, with a possible D match to TRBD1 (5 bases). The CDR3 is 15 residues long. The V and J ends lost 0 bases and 2 bases respectively, with 10 bases between them. CDR1 and CDR2 from the germline V gene are MGHRA and YSYEKL. DNA for the CDR3: TGCGCCAGCAGCCAAGACGGAGGGGTTAACACTGAAGCTTTCTTT. It translates to CASSQDGGVNTEAFF.

V and J are TRBV19 and TRBJ2-2; TRBD1 matches 11 bases. Germline lookup yields CDR1 LNHDA and CDR2 SQIVND (reference sequence). The CDR3 spans 17 residues. With V trimmed by 1 base and J by 2 bases, 3 bases remained unmatched. This CDR3 reads CASSIGWTGGNTGELFF. CDR3 nucleotide sequence: TGTGCCAGTAGTATAGGGTGGACAGGGGGCAACACCGGGGAGCTGTTTTTT.

The J gene is TRBJ1-1, the V gene TRBV11-2; D gene ambiguous. V lost 4 bases and J lost 4, with 7 bases in between. Germline V gene sequence: CDR1 SGHAT, CDR2 FQNNGV. The CDR3 runs to 12 residues. DNA of the CDR3: TGTGCCAGCAGCTCGGAGGGCACTGAAGCTTTCTTT. Translating it yields CASSSEGTEAFF.

V and J are TRBV18 and TRBJ2-1, with TRBD2 matching over 14 bases. The CDR3 totals 19 residues. Trimming removed 4 bases from V and 9 bases from J; junction bases left unmatched: 17. The germline V gene has CDR1 KGHSH and CDR2 LQKENI. CDR3 region: CASSLLLKGTSGRLGEQFF. DNA for the CDR3: TGTGCCAGCTCACTTCTATTAAAGGGGACTAGCGGGAGACTCGGTGAGCAGTTCTTC.

The V and J genes are TRBV11-2 and TRBJ2-7; 7 nucleotides agree with TRBD2. This CDR3 region has 17 residues. Germline CDR1 and CDR2: SGHAT and FQNNGV. The junction had 9 bases not matched to a gene; V was cut back by 1 base and J by 0 bases. Here the CDR3 reads CASSLAVAGLSSYEQYF. The CDR3 DNA reads as TGTGCCAGCAGCTTAGCGGTAGCGGGTCTCAGCTCCTACGAGCAGTACTTC.

This chain joins TRBV12-3 or TRBV12-4 and TRBJ1-6; D may be TRBD1 (6 bases). Trimming shortened V by 6 bases and J by 12 bases, and 12 bases separated the two germline ends. CDR3 length: 12 residues. The CDR3 DNA reads TGTGCCAGCAGGGCGGGGGGGCGACCCCTCCACTTT. Translated: CASRAGGRPLHF.

This clone appeared once. In DNA, the CDR3 is TGTGCCAGCTCACCTAGGGACAGGGGCACAGATACGCAGTATTTT. Translation: CASSPRDRGTDTQYF. V usage is TRBV18 and J usage is TRBJ2-3, with TRBD1 identical over 9 bases. Trimming cost V 3 bases and J 1 base; bases outside gene matches: 2. Germline CDR1 and CDR2: KGHSH and LQKENI. The CDR3 loop spans 15 amino acids.

This chain links TRBV3-1 (or the pseudogene TRBV3-2) with TRBJ2-7, with D perhaps TRBD2 (5 bases). CDR1 and CDR2 from the germline V gene are LGHDT and YNNKEL (reference sequence). Trimming removed 5 bases at V and 6 bases at J, with 11 bases between. The CDR3 has 12 residues. This chain's CDR3 is CASSFTGFEQYF. As DNA, the CDR3 is TGTGCCAGCAGCTTCACGGGGTTCGAGCAGTACTTC.